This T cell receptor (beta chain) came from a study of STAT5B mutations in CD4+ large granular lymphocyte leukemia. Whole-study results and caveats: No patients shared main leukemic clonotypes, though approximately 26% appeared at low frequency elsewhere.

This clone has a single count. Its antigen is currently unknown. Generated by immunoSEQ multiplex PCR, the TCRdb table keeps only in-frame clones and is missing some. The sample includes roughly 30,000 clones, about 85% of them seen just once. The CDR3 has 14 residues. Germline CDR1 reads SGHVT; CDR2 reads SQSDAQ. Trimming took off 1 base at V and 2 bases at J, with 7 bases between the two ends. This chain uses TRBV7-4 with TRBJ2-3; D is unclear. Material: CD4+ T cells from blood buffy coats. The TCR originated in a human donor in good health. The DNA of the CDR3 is TGTGCCAGCAGCTTAGTAGGCTACACAGATACGCAGTATTTT. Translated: CASSLVGYTDTQYF.